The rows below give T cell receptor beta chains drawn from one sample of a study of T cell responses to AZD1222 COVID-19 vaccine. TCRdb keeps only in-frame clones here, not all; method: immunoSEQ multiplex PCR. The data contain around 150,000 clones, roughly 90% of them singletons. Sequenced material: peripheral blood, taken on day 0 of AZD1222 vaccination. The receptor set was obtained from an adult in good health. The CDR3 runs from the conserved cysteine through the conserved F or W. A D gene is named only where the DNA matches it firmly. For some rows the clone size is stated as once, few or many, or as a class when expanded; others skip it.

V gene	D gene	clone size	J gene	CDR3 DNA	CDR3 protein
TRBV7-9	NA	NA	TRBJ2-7	TGTGCCAGCAGCTTAGAACATACCTACGAGCAGTACTTC	CASSLEHTYEQYF
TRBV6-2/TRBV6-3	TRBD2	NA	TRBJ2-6	TGTGCCAGCAGTTACTCCGGGGGGTCTGGGGCCAACGTCCTGACTTTC	CASSYSGGSGANVLTF
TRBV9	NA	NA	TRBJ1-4	TGTGCCAGCAGCGTAGGGATGGCAGAAGAAATCGAAAAACTGTTTTTT	CASSVGMAEEIEKLFF
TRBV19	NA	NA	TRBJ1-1	TGTGCCAGTAGTATGGTAGGGTTCGGCACTGAAGCTTTCTTT	CASSMVGFGTEAFF
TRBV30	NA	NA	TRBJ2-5	TGTGCCTGGAGTGTTAGCGGCAGGACCCAGTACTTC	CAWSVSGRTQYF
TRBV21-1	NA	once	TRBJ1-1	TGTGCCAGCATATGTGGGGGGGCCTCCCAAACGGGCACTGAAGCTTTCTTT	CASICGGASQTGTEAFF
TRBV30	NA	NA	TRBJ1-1	TGTGCCTGGAGTGTATCGGGCCTACCGAGGACTGAAGCTTTCTTT	CAWSVSGLPRTEAFF
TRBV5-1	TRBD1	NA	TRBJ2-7	TGCGCCAGCAGCTTGGTCTTTACCGGGACAGGGGACTACGAGCAGTACTTC	CASSLVFTGTGDYEQYF
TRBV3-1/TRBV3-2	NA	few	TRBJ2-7	TGTGCCAGCAGCCGCATGGGCGCGGACTACGAGCAGTACTTC	CASSRMGADYEQYF
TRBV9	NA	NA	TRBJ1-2	TGTGCCAGCAGCCCCCGATGGCCCTATGGCTACACCTTC	CASSPRWPYGYTF
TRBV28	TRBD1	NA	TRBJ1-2	TGTGCCAGCAGTACGCAGGGGGAATTCCCTTTACGCTATGGCTACACCTTC	CASSTQGEFPLRYGYTF
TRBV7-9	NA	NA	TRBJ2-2	TGTGCCAGCAGCTACACCGGGGAGCTGTTTTTT	CASSYTGELFF
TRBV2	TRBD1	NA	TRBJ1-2	TGTGCCAGCAGGTCACAGGGGGCGGTCTATGGCTACACCTTC	CASRSQGAVYGYTF
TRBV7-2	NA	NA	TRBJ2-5	TGTGCCAGCAGCTTGCGCCAGCTCCAAGAGACCCAGTACTTC	CASSLRQLQETQYF
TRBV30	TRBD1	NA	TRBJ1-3	TGTGCCTGGAGTTACAGGGGACGTATCGGAAACACCATATATTTT	CAWSYRGRIGNTIYF
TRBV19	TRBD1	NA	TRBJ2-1	TGTGCCAGTTCCCAGACAGGGAACAATGAGCAGTTCTTC	CASSQTGNNEQFF
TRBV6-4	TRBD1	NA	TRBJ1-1	TGTGCCAGCAGTGCCCAGGGGGGAACTGAAGCTTTCTTT	CASSAQGGTEAFF
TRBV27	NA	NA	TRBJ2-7	TGTGCCAGCAGACAACAAGGGGAGCAGTACTTC	CASRQQGEQYF
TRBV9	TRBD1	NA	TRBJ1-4	TGTGCCAGCAGCGGGGACAGAGCTAATGAAAAACTGTTTTTT	CASSGDRANEKLFF
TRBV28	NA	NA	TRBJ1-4	TGTGCCAGCAGTTTACCCGTCAGTCGACTGTTTTTT	CASSLPVSRLFF
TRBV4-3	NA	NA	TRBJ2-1	TGCGCCAGCACCTCGAAAGGCGAGGGCGATGAGCAGTTCTTC	CASTSKGEGDEQFF
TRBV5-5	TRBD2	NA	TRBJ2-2	TGTGCCAGCAGCTTCCCGGGACTAGGCGGGGAGCTGTTTTTT	CASSFPGLGGELFF
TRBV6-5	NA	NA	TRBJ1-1	TGTGCCAGCAGTTTCGGACAAGTGAACACTGAAGCTTTCTTT	CASSFGQVNTEAFF
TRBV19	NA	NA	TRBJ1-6	TGTGCCAGTAGAGGTAAAGGGGAGAATTCACCCCTCCACTTT	CASRGKGENSPLHF
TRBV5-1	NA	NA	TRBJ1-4	TGCGCCAGCAGCTTGCAGGGCACACCCCTTAATGAAAAACTGTTTTTT	CASSLQGTPLNEKLFF
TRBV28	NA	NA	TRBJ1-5	TGTGCCAGCAGTTCCTTCCGGGGGGCGCTCGGTACGACAAACAATCAGCCCCAGCATTTT	CASSSFRGALGTTNNQPQHF
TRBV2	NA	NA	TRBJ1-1	TGTGCCATTAGGACCGGGCTTGAAGCTTTCTTT	CAIRTGLEAFF
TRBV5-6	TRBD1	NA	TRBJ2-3	TGTGCCAGCAGCTCACCGCACAGGGGTTTGGTAACAGATACGCAGTATTTT	CASSSPHRGLVTDTQYF
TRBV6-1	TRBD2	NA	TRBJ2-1	TGTGCCAGCAGTGAAGGGACACTGACTAGCGGGGGGTTTTACAATGAGCAGTTCTTC	CASSEGTLTSGGFYNEQFF
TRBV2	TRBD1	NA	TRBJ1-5	TGTGCCAGCAGTGGCCTTTCCTCGGACAGGGGGTATGGGGTGGATCAGCCCCAGCATTTT	CASSGLSSDRGYGVDQPQHF
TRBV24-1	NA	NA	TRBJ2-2	TGTGCCACCAGTGAGGCAGGACGCGGGGAGCTGTTTTTT	CATSEAGRGELFF
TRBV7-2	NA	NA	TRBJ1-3	TGTGCCAGCAGCTTTATGGGTGAAAACACCATATATTTT	CASSFMGENTIYF
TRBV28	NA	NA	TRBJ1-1	TGTGCCAGCAGTTTAGGTTACACTGAAGCTTTCTTT	CASSLGYTEAFF
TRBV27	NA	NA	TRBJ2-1	TGTGCCAGCAGTCATCGACAGGGCGGGGATGAGCAGTTCTTC	CASSHRQGGDEQFF
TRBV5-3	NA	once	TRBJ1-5	TGTGCCAGAAGCCCCTGGACAGTGAGAAGTTTCAGCAATCAGCCCCAGCATTTT	CARSPWTVRSFSNQPQHF
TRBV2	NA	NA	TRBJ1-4	TGTGCCAGCAGTCCACCAGGGGATGCCCCAAATGAAAAACTGTTTTTT	CASSPPGDAPNEKLFF
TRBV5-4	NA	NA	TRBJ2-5	TGTGCCAGCAGCTTGGGGGTGACTAGTGGGACCCAGTACTTC	CASSLGVTSGTQYF
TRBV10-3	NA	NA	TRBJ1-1	TGTGCCATCAGTGGTGGGAGTGGGAACACTGAAGCTTTCTTT	CAISGGSGNTEAFF
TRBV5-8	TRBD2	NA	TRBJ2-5	TGTGCCAGCAGCTTGGAACCCGGGACTAGCGTTTACTTC	CASSLEPGTSVYF
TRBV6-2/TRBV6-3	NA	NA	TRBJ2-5	TGTGCCAGCAGTCCGGACACCTATGAGACCCAGTACTTC	CASSPDTYETQYF
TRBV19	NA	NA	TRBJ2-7	TGTGCCAGTAGTAACCCCGGGACGGGTTCCTACGAGCAGTACTTC	CASSNPGTGSYEQYF